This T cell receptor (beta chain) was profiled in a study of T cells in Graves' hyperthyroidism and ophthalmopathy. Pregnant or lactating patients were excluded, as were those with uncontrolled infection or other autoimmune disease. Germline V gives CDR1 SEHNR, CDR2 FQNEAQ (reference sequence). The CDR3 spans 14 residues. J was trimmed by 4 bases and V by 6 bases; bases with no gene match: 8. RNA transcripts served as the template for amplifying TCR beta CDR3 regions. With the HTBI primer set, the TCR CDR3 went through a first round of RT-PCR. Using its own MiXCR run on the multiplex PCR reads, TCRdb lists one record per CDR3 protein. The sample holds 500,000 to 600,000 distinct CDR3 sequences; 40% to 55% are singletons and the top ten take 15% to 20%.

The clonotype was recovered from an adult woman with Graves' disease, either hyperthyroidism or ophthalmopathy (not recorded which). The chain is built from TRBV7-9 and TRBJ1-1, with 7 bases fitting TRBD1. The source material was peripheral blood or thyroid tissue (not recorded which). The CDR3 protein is CASRPTGDGTEAFF. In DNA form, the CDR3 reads TGTGCCAGCAGACCCACAGGGGACGGCACTGAAGCTTTCTTT.